This T cell receptor (beta chain) appears in the sequencing data of a study of blood T cell repertoires in COVID-19. Study context: PBMCs, B-cell-depleted T cells, or T cells were the source of the cDNA or gDNA that made up the material.

This CDR3 contains 15 residues. The V gene end was trimmed by 2 bases and the J gene end by 3 bases; junction bases not matched to a gene: 6. Germline V CDR1 and CDR2: LGHDT, YNNKEL (reference sequence). Here immunoSEQ multiplex PCR was the method, and the copy in TCRdb shows in-frame clones only, minus some. Of about 160,000 clones in the sample, around four fifths were seen once. The sequenced sample consisted of peripheral blood. This clonotype was sampled from an elderly woman with active or convalescent COVID-19. The chain recombines TRBV3-1 (or the pseudogene TRBV3-2) with TRBJ2-5, with 7 positions matching TRBD2. The CDR3 nucleotides read TGTGCCAGCAGCCAACGCCTAGCGGTGAAAGAGACCCAGTACTTC. This translates into CASSQRLAVKETQYF.